This T cell receptor (beta chain) was captured by sequencing in a study of T cell changes during pregnancy in multiple sclerosis. Using immunoSEQ multiplex PCR, the repertoire was profiled, and TCRdb retains in-frame clones only, with some absent. This sample has fewer than 85,000 clones, with 80% to 95% found just once. The sequencing here drew on peripheral blood, taken in the third trimester of pregnancy. The clonotype originates from a female donor in good health, enrolled as a control in a pregnancy study.

The DNA of the CDR3 is TGCAGCGCCCGGACAGGGGGCACTGAAGCTTTCTTT. This translates into CSARTGGTEAFF. V and J are TRBV29-1 and TRBJ1-1, with 10 bases matching TRBD1. This CDR3 is 12 amino acids long. J gave up 4 bases and V 7 bases, and 3 bases lay outside the gene matches. Germline-derived CDR1 and CDR2 are SQVTM and ANQGSEA.